The entry below describes one TCR beta chain. Some clones are missing from TCRdb's copy, which holds only in-frame ones; the method was immunoSEQ multiplex PCR. The sample shows approximately 10,000 clones, approximately 80% of them seen only once. Time point defined: 2014-2015 season, 7 days after vaccination. Vaccine contraindications, substance abuse, HIV/AIDS, active malignancy and active illness excluded donors. V dropped 0 bases and J dropped 0 bases, with 9 bases sitting between them. The germline gives CDR1 SGHTA, CDR2 FQGNSA. This CDR3 is 16 amino acids long. This specimen comes from a study of follicular helper T cells after annual influenza vaccination.

V usage is TRBV7-2 and J usage is TRBJ1-5, with a tentative D call TRBD1 (5 bases). This receptor was obtained from an adult who received the influenza vaccine. The specimen was CXCR5+ CD38- circulating T follicular helper cells from blood, collected 7 days after influenza vaccination. Regarding subset: circulating Tfh, non-naive CD4+CXCR5+PD-1+ (ICOS+CD38+ or ICOS-CD38-). The CDR3 spells CASSLAGDYSNQPQHF. CDR3 DNA: TGTGCCAGCAGCTTAGCCGGGGACTATAGCAATCAGCCCCAGCATTTT. The whole variable domain, filled in from reference TRBV7-2 and TRBJ1-5, reads GAGVSQSPSNKVTEKGKDVELRCDPISGHTALYWYRQSLGQGLEFLIYFQGNSAPDKSGLPSDRFSAERTGGSVSTLTIQRTQQEDSAVYLCASSLAGDYSNQPQHFGDGTRLSIL.